A single sample gave rise to the 32 T cell receptor beta chains below, sequenced in a study of human T cells and chemical hapten exposure. TCRdb reanalysed the RACE reads using MiXCR and keeps one entry per CDR3 protein. Found here are about 78,000 distinct CDR3 sequences, 8.5% to 9% of them singletons; the top ten hold about 3.5%. Time point defined: patch test 2, 6 weeks after DPC sensitization. Documented treatment: therapeutic diphenylcyclopropenone sensitization with weekly scalp DPC. Sequencing used whole blood, obtained in connection with sensitization to the hapten diphenylcyclopropenone (DPC). The source of these receptors is a woman aged 45-65 years with alopecia areata. Some clones in this sample may be carry-over from other donors' samples.

The rearrangement joins TRBV6-1 to TRBJ2-7; D uncertain. The germline V and J ends were trimmed by 2 bases and 1 base, with 6 bases remaining between them. The germline V gene has CDR1 MNHNS and CDR2 SASEGT. CDR3 length equals 13 residues. The CDR3 protein is CASSESRSYEQYF. The CDR3 bases are TGTGCCAGCAGTGAAAGTCGGTCCTACGAGCAGTACTTC.

Many counts were recorded for this clonotype. V usage is TRBV29-1 and J usage is TRBJ2-1, with a tentative D call TRBD1 (5 bases). V was pared by 4 bases and J by 9 bases, with 19 bases between. The CDR3 consists of 14 residues. CDR1 is SQVTM, CDR2 ANQGSEA, per germline. Here the CDR3 reads CSVGVSRDWGEQFF. Here the CDR3 DNA reads TGCAGCGTTGGGGTTAGCAGGGATTGGGGTGAGCAGTTCTTC.

This clonotype turned up a few times. The chain recombines TRBV15 with TRBJ2-3, with D maybe TRBD2 (6 bases). Germline-derived CDR1 and CDR2 are LNHNV and YYDKDF (reference sequence). The CDR3 runs 14 residues. V was cut by 5 bases and J by 1 base, with 10 bases left in between. CDR3 region: CATSYSGGTDTQYF. The CDR3 nucleotides are TGTGCCACCAGCTATTCGGGGGGCACAGATACGCAGTATTTT.

This clonotype appeared a few times. The chain recombines TRBV4-2 with TRBJ2-3; the D is unclear. CDR1 is LGHNA and CDR2 is YNFKEQ in the germline V gene. V shed 1 base and J shed 6 bases, with 8 bases lying between them. CDR3 length: 13 amino acids. CDR3 in amino acids: CASSQGARDTQYF. The CDR3, as DNA: TGTGCCAGCAGCCAAGGGGCGAGGGATACGCAGTATTTT.

The rearrangement joins TRBV2 to TRBJ1-1; D unclear. Trimming removed 3 bases from V and 7 bases from J, with 6 bases in between. The CDR3 totals 11 residues. From germline, CDR1 is SNHLY and CDR2 FYNNEI. This CDR3 reads CASSDRFEAFF. The CDR3 bases are TGTGCCAGCAGTGATCGGTTTGAAGCTTTCTTT.

In its sample, this clonotype was seen many times. V gene TRBV2 combines with J gene TRBJ1-2, with D possibly being TRBD1 (5 bases). The CDR3 runs to 14 residues. Trimming took 6 bases from V and 4 from J, leaving 15 bases between them. CDR1 and CDR2 from the germline V gene are SNHLY and FYNNEI. As DNA, the CDR3 is TGTGCCAGCAGGGACACCTACTCATCCTATGGCTACACCTTC. Residues: CASRDTYSSYGYTF.

This chain uses TRBV9 with TRBJ2-7; 7 positions match TRBD2. Unmatched junction bases numbered 5, after V lost 0 bases and J lost 5 bases. Germline CDR1 and CDR2: SGDLS and YYNGEE. The length of the CDR3 is 14 residues. The CDR3 protein is CASSVGGSSHEQYF. CDR3 coding DNA: TGTGCCAGCAGCGTAGGCGGGAGTAGCCACGAGCAGTACTTC.

This clonotype came up many times. CDR3 sequence reads: CASSRNSGLPETQYF. CDR3 nucleotide sequence: TGCGCCAGCAGCAGAAACTCGGGACTACCGGAGACCCAGTACTTC. The rearrangement links TRBV5-1 to TRBJ2-5; 7 positions agree with TRBD2. Germline CDR1 SGHRS, CDR2 YFSETQ. The CDR3 spans 15 residues. V was clipped by 4 bases and J by 5 bases; unmatched bases: 11.

This clonotype has just a few counts. The chain employs TRBV7-2 and TRBJ2-3, with 10 bases matching TRBD2. V lost 1 base and J lost 3; bases outside the gene matches: 1. CDR3 length: 15 amino acids. Germline assignment: CDR1 SGHTA and CDR2 FQGNSA. CDR3 coding DNA: TGTGCCAGCAGCTTAGTGACTAGCGGGACAGATACGCAGTATTTT. Amino acid sequence: CASSLVTSGTDTQYF.

The gene calls are TRBV27 and TRBJ2-4; D remains unclear. Germline CDR1 MNHEY, CDR2 SMNVEV (reference sequence). Trimming left V 6 bases short and J 0 bases short, with 6 bases between. CDR3 length equals 13 residues. CDR3 bases: TGTGCCAGCAGATCGGTAGCCAAAAACATTCAGTACTTC. Amino acids: CASRSVAKNIQYF.

This clonotype has a handful of counts. J is TRBJ2-2 and V is TRBV7-6, with D unresolved. CDR1 and CDR2 (germline): SGHVS, FNYEAQ. V lost 1 base, J lost 3 bases, and 12 bases lay in between. This CDR3 is built from 16 residues. CDR3 bases: TGTGCCAGCAGCTTAGTGGGCGGTTCCTACACCGGGGAGCTGTTTTTT. This gives the protein CASSLVGGSYTGELFF. The full variable domain, its missing parts supplied by reference TRBV7-6 and TRBJ2-2, is GAGVSQSPRYKVTKRGQDVALRCDPISGHVSLYWYRQALGQGPEFLTYFNYEAQQDKSGLPNDRFSAERPEGSISTLTIQRTEQRDSAMYRCASSLVGGSYTGELFFGEGSRLTVL.

In its sample, this clonotype was seen a few times. J is TRBJ1-1 and V is TRBV5-1; D is possibly TRBD1 (5 bases). V dropped 1 base and J dropped 3 bases, with 10 bases sitting between them. Per the germline V gene, CDR1 is SGHRS and CDR2 is YFSETQ. The CDR3 consists of 14 residues. CDR3 amino acids: CASSLYWGDTEAFF. For the CDR3, the DNA is TGCGCCAGCAGCTTGTACTGGGGGGACACTGAAGCTTTCTTT.

Only a few counts were recorded for this clonotype. Given the absence of the conserved phenylalanine or tryptophan at the CDR3 end, a read error is likely. It is unclear where the CDR3 begins or ends on the DNA, so no DNA is shown, and the CDR3 is as TCRdb lists it. V usage is TRBV28 and J usage is TRBJ2-7; TRBD1, as called in the table, went unchecked against the DNA. CDR1 and CDR2 from the germline V gene are MDHEN and SYDVKM. The CDR3 contains 11 residues when both ends are counted. The CDR3 protein is CASSFVQGNRA.

This clonotype appeared a few times. This chain uses TRBV29-1 with TRBJ2-1; 8 nucleotides line up with TRBD1. Germline lookup yields CDR1 SQVTM and CDR2 ANQGSEA. The CDR3 spans 13 residues. The V and J ends lost 7 bases and 5 bases, in that order; junction bases with no gene match: 7. The CDR3 spells CSAAGQVNNEQFF. CDR3 nucleotides: TGCAGCGCCGCGGGACAGGTGAACAATGAGCAGTTCTTC.

This chain joins TRBV29-1 and TRBJ1-2, with a weak D call TRBD1 (6 bases). The CDR3 runs to 13 residues. Germline loops: CDR1 SQVTM, CDR2 ANQGSEA. Trimming took 3 bases from V and 5 from J, leaving 13 bases between them. The CDR3 region has the DNA TGCAGCGTTGATAGGGGAAGGGGGTATGGCTACACCTTC. It translates to CSVDRGRGYGYTF.

The V and J genes are TRBV20-1 and TRBJ2-1, with 8 bases identical to TRBD1. Germline V gene sequence: CDR1 DFQATT, CDR2 SNEGSKA (reference sequence). CDR3 length: 16 residues. Germline trimming cut 5 bases from V and 6 bases from J; bases unmatched to any gene: 15. In DNA form, the CDR3 reads TGCAGTGCTCTGCCCCTAACAGGGGGTTGGGGCAATGAGCAGTTCTTC. This codes for CSALPLTGGWGNEQFF.

In its sample, this clonotype was seen many times. V gene TRBV6-5 combines with J gene TRBJ1-2; D unresolved. Germline V gene sequence: CDR1 MNHEY, CDR2 SVGAGI. The CDR3 runs to 15 residues. V dropped 7 bases and J dropped 4 bases, with 19 bases sitting between them. CDR3 DNA sequence: TGTGCCAGCACCACCTCCCCTGAAGGCTTCTATGGCTACACCTTC. Residues: CASTTSPEGFYGYTF.

This clonotype was detected a few times. The chain recombines TRBV4-3 with TRBJ2-7; D unresolved. Trimming removed 0 bases from V and 0 bases from J, with 12 bases in between. The CDR3 is 16 amino acids. Germline loops: CDR1 LGHNA, CDR2 YSLEER. The CDR3 protein is CASSQDARRSSYEQYF. CDR3 in DNA: TGCGCCAGCAGCCAAGATGCCCGTCGTAGCTCCTACGAGCAGTACTTC.

This clonotype appeared a few times. The genes are TRBV29-1 and TRBJ2-3; 10 bases map to TRBD2. This CDR3 contains 14 residues. V shed 5 bases, J shed 2 bases, and the junction held 4 bases outside the gene matches. Germline-derived CDR1 and CDR2 are SQVTM and ANQGSEA. The DNA of the CDR3 is TGCAGCGTTTCAGGACTAGCGGACACAGATACGCAGTATTTT. Its protein product is CSVSGLADTDTQYF.

This clonotype was counted a few times. This sequence joins TRBV2 and TRBJ2-7; D might be TRBD2 (6 bases). The germline V and J ends were trimmed by 3 bases and 1 base, with 16 bases remaining between them. Looked up from germline, CDR1 is SNHLY and CDR2 is FYNNEI. The CDR3 spans 16 residues. The CDR3: CASSDSQGGLSYEQYF. The CDR3 bases are TGTGCCAGCAGTGATAGTCAGGGAGGCCTTTCCTACGAGCAGTACTTC.

The V gene is TRBV3-1, the J gene TRBJ1-6, with unresolved D. This CDR3 has 13 residues. With 0 bases removed from V and 7 bases from J, the gap between germline ends came to 4 bases. Germline-derived CDR1 and CDR2 are LGHDT and YNNKEL (reference sequence). In DNA form, the CDR3 reads TGTGCCAGCAGCCAAGAGAGGAATTCACCCCTCCACTTT. It translates to CASSQERNSPLHF.

The chain recombines TRBV6-2 or TRBV6-3 with TRBJ2-3, with 8 nucleotides matching TRBD2. From germline, CDR1 is MNHEY and CDR2 SVGEGT. The junction had 8 bases not matched to a gene; V was cut back by 4 bases and J by 2 bases. The CDR3 is 16 residues long. This chain's CDR3 is CASSSPGRASTDTQYF. DNA for the CDR3: TGTGCCAGCAGTTCTCCCGGGAGGGCCTCCACAGATACGCAGTATTTT.

The chain carries TRBV30 and TRBJ2-2, with a weak D call TRBD1 (5 bases). This CDR3 spans 16 amino acids. Deletions cut 0 bases from V and 2 bases from J, with 13 bases between. In germline, CDR1 is GTSNPN, CDR2 SVGIG (reference sequence). CDR3 sequence reads: CAWSVPKGINTGELFF. CDR3 nucleotide sequence: TGTGCCTGGAGTGTACCTAAGGGGATTAACACCGGGGAGCTGTTTTTT.

This clonotype was seen more than once but under ten times. The chain combines TRBV28 with TRBJ1-5; perhaps TRBD1 as D (5 bases). V was clipped by 4 bases and J by 0 bases, with 10 bases between them. The CDR3 totals 15 residues. Germline CDR1 and CDR2: MDHEN and SYDVKM. This CDR3 reads CASSSTETSNQPQHF. For the CDR3, the DNA is TGTGCCAGCAGTTCGACAGAAACTAGCAATCAGCCCCAGCATTTT.

The CDR3 sequence: CAISESRGTEAFF. The CDR3 DNA follows: TGTGCCATCAGTGAGTCGAGGGGAACTGAAGCTTTCTTT. The chain joins TRBV10-3 to TRBJ1-1, with a possible D match to TRBD1 (5 bases). The CDR3 runs 13 residues. Germline assignment: CDR1 ENHRY and CDR2 SYGVKD. With 0 bases removed from V and 5 bases from J, the gap between germline ends came to 7 bases.

The chain has TRBV3-1 and TRBJ2-7; TRBD1 might be the D (6 bases). Trimming removed 3 bases at V and 1 base at J, with 10 bases between. The germline V gene encodes CDR1 LGHDT and CDR2 YNNKEL (reference sequence). The CDR3 runs 14 residues. DNA for the CDR3: TGTGCCAGCAGCCAGGGGACACTGTCCTACGAGCAGTACTTC. Encoded protein: CASSQGTLSYEQYF.

This clonotype was detected many times. The chain combines TRBV9 with TRBJ1-1; D possibly corresponds to TRBD1 (5 bases). Germline V gene sequence: CDR1 SGDLS, CDR2 YYNGEE. The CDR3 loop spans 13 amino acids. The V end was cut by 3 bases, the J end by 4 bases, with 10 bases between. CDR3 nucleotide sequence: TGTGCCAGCAGCGCGGGGCTAGGCACTGAAGCTTTCTTT. This sequence encodes CASSAGLGTEAFF.

This clonotype has ten or more counts. This chain connects TRBV30 to TRBJ2-3, with D possibly TRBD2 on 6 matching bases. The germline V and J ends were trimmed by 1 base and 5 bases, with 7 bases remaining between them. From germline, CDR1 is GTSNPN and CDR2 SVGIG (reference sequence). The CDR3 spans 12 residues. The CDR3 loop reads CAWSGGIDTQYF. The CDR3 DNA follows: TGTGCCTGGAGTGGCGGGATAGATACGCAGTATTTT.

This clonotype has more than one count but fewer than ten. The J gene is TRBJ2-2, the V gene TRBV5-6, with 8 positions matching TRBD2. Germline V gene sequence: CDR1 SGHDT, CDR2 YYEEEE. The CDR3 length is 16 residues. Trimming at V came to 4 bases and at J to 2 bases, leaving 7 bases not matched to a gene. This chain's CDR3 is CASSPRTSFNTGELFF. CDR3 sequence (DNA): TGTGCCAGCAGCCCAAGGACTAGCTTTAACACCGGGGAGCTGTTTTTT.

The chain employs TRBV23-1 and TRBJ2-5; D is ambiguous. TRBV23-1 is an ORF for which the function is uncertain. Trimming removed 1 base from V and 5 bases from J, with 14 bases in between. The CDR3 covers 15 residues. The CDR3 protein is CASSQFGGWKETQYF. DNA of the CDR3: TGCGCCAGCAGTCAATTCGGCGGCTGGAAGGAGACCCAGTACTTC.

This rearrangement joins TRBV19 to TRBJ1-5, with a tentative D call TRBD1 (6 bases). V was pared by 5 bases and J by 4 bases, with 21 bases between. Per the germline V gene, CDR1 is LNHDA and CDR2 is SQIVND (reference sequence). This CDR3 has 17 residues. The DNA for the CDR3 is TGTGCCAGTAGTTGGGGAGGGTCCCCCACAGGGAATCAGCCCCAGCATTTT. It encodes CASSWGGSPTGNQPQHF.

In its sample, this clonotype was seen a few times. The rearrangement joins TRBV27 to TRBJ2-7, with D hard to call. V lost 2 bases and J 6 bases, leaving 11 bases between the germline ends. Germline V lookup: CDR1 MNHEY, CDR2 SMNVEV (reference sequence). The CDR3 consists of 13 residues. The chain's CDR3 is CASSLGWGSEQYF. The CDR3 DNA reads as TGTGCCAGCAGTTTAGGTTGGGGATCCGAGCAGTACTTC.